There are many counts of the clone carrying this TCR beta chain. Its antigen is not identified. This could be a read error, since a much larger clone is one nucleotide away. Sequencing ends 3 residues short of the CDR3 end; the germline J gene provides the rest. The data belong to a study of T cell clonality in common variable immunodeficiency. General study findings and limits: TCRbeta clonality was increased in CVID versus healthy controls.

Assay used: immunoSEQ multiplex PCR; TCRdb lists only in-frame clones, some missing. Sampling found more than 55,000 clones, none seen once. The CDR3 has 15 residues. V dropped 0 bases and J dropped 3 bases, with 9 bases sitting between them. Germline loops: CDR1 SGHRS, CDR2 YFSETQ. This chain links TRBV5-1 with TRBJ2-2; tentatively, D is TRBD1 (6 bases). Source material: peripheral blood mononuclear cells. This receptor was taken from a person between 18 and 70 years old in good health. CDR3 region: CASSLVAGDTGELFF. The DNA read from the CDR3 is TGCGCCAGCAGCTTGGTTGCAGGGGACACCGGGGAG.